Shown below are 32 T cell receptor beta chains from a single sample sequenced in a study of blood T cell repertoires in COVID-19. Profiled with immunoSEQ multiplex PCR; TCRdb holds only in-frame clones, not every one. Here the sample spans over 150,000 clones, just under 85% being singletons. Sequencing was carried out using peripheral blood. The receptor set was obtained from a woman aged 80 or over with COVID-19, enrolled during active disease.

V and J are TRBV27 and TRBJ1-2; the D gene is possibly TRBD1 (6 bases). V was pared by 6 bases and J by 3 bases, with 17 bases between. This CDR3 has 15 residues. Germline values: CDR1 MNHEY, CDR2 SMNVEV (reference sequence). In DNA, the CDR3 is TGTGCCAGCAGCCTAACCTGGGACACGGACTATGGCTACACCTTC. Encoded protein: CASSLTWDTDYGYTF.

CDR3 in amino acids: CASSPSGGAWETQYF. In DNA form, the CDR3 reads TGTGCCAGCAGCCCTAGCGGGGGGGCCTGGGAGACCCAGTACTTC. The chain is built from TRBV3-1 (or the pseudogene TRBV3-2) and TRBJ2-5; the match to TRBD2 covers 12 bases. V lost 4 bases, J lost 5 bases, and 5 bases stayed unmatched. The CDR3 runs 15 residues. Germline values: CDR1 LGHDT, CDR2 YNNKEL (reference sequence).

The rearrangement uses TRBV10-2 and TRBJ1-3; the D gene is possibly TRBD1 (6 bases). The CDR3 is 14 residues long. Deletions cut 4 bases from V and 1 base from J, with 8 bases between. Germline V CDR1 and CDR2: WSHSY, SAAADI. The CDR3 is CASSAGDSGNTIYF. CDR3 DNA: TGCGCCAGCAGTGCAGGGGATTCTGGAAACACCATATATTTT.

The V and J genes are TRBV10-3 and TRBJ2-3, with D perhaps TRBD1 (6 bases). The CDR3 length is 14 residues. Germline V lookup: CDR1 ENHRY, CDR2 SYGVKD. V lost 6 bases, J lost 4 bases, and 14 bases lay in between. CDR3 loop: CAISLGTSADTQYF. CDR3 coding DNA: TGTGCCATCAGCCTCGGGACATCCGCAGATACGCAGTATTTT.

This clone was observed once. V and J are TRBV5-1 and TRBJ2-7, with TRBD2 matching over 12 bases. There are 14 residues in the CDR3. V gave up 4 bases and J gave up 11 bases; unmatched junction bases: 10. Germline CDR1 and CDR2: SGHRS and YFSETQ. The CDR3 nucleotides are TGCGCCAGCAGCCCCGGGGCTAGCGGGAGGGAGGAGTACTTC. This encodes CASSPGASGREEYF.

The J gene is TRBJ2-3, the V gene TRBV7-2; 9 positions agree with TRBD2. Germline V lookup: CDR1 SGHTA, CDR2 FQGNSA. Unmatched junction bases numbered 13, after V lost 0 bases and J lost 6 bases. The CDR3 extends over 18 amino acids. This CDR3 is CASSLAVSGGILRDTQYF. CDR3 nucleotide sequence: TGTGCCAGCAGCTTAGCGGTTAGCGGGGGCATCTTAAGGGATACGCAGTATTTT.

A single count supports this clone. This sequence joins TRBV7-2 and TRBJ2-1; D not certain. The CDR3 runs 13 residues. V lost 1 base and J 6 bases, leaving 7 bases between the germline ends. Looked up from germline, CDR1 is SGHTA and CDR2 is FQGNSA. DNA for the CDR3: TGTGCCAGCAGCTTAGTACAGATCAATGAGCAGTTCTTC. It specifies CASSLVQINEQFF. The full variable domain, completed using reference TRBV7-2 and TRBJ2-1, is GAGVSQSPSNKVTEKGKDVELRCDPISGHTALYWYRQSLGQGLEFLIYFQGNSAPDKSGLPSDRFSAERTGGSVSTLTIQRTQQEDSAVYLCASSLVQINEQFFGPGTRLTVL.

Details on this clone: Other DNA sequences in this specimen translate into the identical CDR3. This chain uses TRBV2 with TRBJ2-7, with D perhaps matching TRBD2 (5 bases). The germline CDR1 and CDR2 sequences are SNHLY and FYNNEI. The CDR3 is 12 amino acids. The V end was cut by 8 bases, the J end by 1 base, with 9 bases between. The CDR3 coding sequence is TGTGCCAGCTCCCGGGGATCCTACGAGCAGTACTTC. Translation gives CASSRGSYEQYF.

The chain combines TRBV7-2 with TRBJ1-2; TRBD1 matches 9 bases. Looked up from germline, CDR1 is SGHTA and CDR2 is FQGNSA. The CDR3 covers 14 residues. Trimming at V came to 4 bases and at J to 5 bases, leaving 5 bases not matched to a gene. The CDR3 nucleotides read TGTGCCAGCAGCTCGGACAGGGGAGCTTATGGCTACACCTTC. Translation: CASSSDRGAYGYTF. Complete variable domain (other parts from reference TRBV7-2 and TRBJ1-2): GAGVSQSPSNKVTEKGKDVELRCDPISGHTALYWYRQSLGQGLEFLIYFQGNSAPDKSGLPSDRFSAERTGGSVSTLTIQRTQQEDSAVYLCASSSDRGAYGYTFGSGTRLTVV.

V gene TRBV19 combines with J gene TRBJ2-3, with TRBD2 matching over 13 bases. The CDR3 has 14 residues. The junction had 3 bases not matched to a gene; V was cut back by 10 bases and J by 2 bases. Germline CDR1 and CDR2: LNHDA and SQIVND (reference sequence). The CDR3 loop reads CATGLAGLTDTQYF. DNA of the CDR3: TGTGCCACGGGACTAGCGGGGCTCACAGATACGCAGTATTTT.

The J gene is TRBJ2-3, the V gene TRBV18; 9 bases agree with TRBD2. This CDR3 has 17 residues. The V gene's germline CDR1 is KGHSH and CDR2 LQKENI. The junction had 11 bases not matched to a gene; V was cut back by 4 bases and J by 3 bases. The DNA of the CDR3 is TGTGCCAGCTCACTCGGACTAGCGCGAAGGTCTACAGATACGCAGTATTTT. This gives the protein CASSLGLARRSTDTQYF.

CDR3 in amino acids: CASSQGRDYGYTF. CDR3 DNA: TGTGCCAGCAGTCAGGGGAGAGACTATGGCTACACCTTC. V is TRBV6-2 or TRBV6-3 and J is TRBJ1-2; a possible D gene is TRBD1 (6 bases). The CDR3 length is 13 residues. V was cut by 5 bases and J by 3 bases, with 10 bases left in between. Germline V CDR1 and CDR2: MNHEY, SVGEGT.

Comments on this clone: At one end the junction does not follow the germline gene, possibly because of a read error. CDR3 coding DNA: TGTGCCAGCAGCCAAGTGGCTAGCAGAAGGCACTTC. Translation: CASSQVASRRHF. This chain connects TRBV3-1 (or the pseudogene TRBV3-2) to TRBJ2-7, with D maybe TRBD2 (5 bases). The CDR3 spans 12 residues. The germline V gene encodes CDR1 LGHDT and CDR2 YNNKEL (reference sequence).

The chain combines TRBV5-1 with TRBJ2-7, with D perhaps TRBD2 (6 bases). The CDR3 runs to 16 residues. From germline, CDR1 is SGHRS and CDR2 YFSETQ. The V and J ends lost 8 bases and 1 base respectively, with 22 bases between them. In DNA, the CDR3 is TGCGCCAGTCAGCCACTAGCTTCCAGCGTATCCTACGAGCAGTACTTC. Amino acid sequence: CASQPLASSVSYEQYF.

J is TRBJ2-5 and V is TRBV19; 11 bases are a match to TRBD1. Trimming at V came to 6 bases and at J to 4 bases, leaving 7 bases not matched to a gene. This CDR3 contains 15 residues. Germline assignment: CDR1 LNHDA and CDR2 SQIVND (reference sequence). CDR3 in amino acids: CASSFGTGGGETQYF. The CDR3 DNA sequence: TGTGCCAGTAGCTTCGGGACAGGGGGGGGAGAGACCCAGTACTTC.

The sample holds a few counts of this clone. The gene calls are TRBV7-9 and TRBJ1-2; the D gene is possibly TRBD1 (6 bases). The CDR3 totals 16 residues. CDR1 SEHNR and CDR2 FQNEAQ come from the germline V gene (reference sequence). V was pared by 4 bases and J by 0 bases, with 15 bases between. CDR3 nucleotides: TGTGCCAGCAGCTATGGCCCGGGGGGGCCTAACTATGGCTACACCTTC. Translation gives CASSYGPGGPNYGYTF.

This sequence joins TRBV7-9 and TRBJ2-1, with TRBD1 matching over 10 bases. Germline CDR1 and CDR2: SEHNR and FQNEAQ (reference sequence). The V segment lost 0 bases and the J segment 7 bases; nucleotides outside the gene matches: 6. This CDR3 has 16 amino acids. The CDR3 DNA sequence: TGTGCCAGCAGCTTAGCGCGGGGGACAGGGGTAAATGAGCAGTTCTTC. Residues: CASSLARGTGVNEQFF.

The CDR3 region is CASSQSNGEATGELFF. As DNA, the CDR3 is TGTGCCAGCAGCCAATCTAACGGGGAGGCCACCGGGGAGCTGTTTTTT. The V and J genes are TRBV4-2 and TRBJ2-2; D might be TRBD2 (6 bases). V gave up 2 bases and J gave up 4 bases, with 14 bases separating them. Germline V gene sequence: CDR1 LGHNA, CDR2 YNFKEQ. This CDR3 has 16 amino acids.

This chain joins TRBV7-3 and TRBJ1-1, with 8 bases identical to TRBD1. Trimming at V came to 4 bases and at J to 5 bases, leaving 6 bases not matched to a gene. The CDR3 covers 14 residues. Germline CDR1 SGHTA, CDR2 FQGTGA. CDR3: CASSSQGGLTEAFF. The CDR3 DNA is TGTGCCAGCAGCTCACAGGGGGGGCTGACTGAAGCTTTCTTT. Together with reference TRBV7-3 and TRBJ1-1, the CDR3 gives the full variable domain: GAGVSQTPSNKVTEKGKYVELRCDPISGHTALYWYRQSLGQGPEFLIYFQGTGAADDSGLPNDRFFAVRPEGSVSTLKIQRTERGDSAVYLCASSSQGGLTEAFFGQGTRLTVV.

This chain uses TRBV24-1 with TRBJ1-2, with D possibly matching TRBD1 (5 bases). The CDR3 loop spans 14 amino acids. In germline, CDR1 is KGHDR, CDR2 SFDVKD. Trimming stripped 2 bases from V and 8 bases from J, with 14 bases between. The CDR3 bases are TGTGCCACCAGTGATTCAGGGCAGGCGGGAGGCTACACCTTC. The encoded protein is CATSDSGQAGGYTF.

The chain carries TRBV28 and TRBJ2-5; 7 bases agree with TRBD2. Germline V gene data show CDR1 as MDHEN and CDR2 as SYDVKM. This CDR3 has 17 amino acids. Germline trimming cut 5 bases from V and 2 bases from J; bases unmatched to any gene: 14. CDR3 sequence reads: CASSPQWGRALQETQYF. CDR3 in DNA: TGTGCCAGCAGTCCCCAATGGGGGAGGGCCCTGCAAGAGACCCAGTACTTC.

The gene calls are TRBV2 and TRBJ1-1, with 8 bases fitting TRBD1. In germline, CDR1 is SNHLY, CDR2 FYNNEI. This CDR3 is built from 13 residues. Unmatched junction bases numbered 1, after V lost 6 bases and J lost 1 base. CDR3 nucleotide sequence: TGTGCCAGCAGGACAGGGGCGAACACTGAAGCTTTCTTT. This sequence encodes CASRTGANTEAFF.

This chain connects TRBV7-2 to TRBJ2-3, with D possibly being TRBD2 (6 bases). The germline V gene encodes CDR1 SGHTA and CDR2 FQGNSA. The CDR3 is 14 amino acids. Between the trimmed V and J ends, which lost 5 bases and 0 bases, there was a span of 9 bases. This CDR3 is CASSKRASTDTQYF. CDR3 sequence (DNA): TGTGCCAGCAGCAAGCGGGCCAGCACAGATACGCAGTATTTT.

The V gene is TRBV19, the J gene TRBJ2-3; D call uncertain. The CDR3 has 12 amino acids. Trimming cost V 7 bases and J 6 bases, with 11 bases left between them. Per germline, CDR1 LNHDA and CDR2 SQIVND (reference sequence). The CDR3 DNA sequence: TGTGCCAGTACCTACAGTGGCGATACGCAGTATTTT. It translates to CASTYSGDTQYF.

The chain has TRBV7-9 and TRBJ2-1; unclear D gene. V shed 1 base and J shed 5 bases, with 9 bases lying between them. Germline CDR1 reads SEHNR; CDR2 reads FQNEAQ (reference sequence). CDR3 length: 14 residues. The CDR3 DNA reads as TGTGCCAGCAGCTTAGAGGCAGGTCACAATGAGCAGTTCTTC. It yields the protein CASSLEAGHNEQFF. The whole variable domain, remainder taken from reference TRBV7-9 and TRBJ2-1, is DTGVSQNPRHKITKRGQNVTFRCDPISEHNRLYWYRQTLGQGPEFLTYFQNEAQLEKSRLLSDRFSAERPKGSFSTLEIQRTEQGDSAMYLCASSLEAGHNEQFFGPGTRLTVL.

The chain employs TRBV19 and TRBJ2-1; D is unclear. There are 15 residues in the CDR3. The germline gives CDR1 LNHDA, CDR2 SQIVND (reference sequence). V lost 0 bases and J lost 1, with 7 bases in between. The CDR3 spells CASSIDRGSYNEQFF. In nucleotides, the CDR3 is TGTGCCAGTAGTATAGACCGCGGTTCCTACAATGAGCAGTTCTTC.

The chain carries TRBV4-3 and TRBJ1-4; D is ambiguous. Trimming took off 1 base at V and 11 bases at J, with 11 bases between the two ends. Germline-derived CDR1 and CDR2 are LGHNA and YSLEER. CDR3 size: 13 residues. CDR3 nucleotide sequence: TGCGCCAGCAGCCAAGGGTTAAGGGAGAAACTGTTTTTT. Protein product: CASSQGLREKLFF.

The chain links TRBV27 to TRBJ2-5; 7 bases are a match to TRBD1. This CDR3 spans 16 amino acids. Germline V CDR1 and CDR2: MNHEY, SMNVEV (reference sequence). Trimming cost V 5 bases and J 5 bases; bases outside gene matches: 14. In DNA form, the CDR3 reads TGTGCCAGCAGTCCTTTCGGGCAGGGGGTAGGCGAGACCCAGTACTTC. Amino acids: CASSPFGQGVGETQYF.

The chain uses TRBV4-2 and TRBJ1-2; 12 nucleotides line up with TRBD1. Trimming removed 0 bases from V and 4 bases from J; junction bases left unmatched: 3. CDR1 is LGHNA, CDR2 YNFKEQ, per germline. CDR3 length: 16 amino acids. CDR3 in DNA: TGTGCCAGCAGCCAAGAGGGACAGGGGGCTGGCTATGGCTACACCTTC. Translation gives CASSQEGQGAGYGYTF.

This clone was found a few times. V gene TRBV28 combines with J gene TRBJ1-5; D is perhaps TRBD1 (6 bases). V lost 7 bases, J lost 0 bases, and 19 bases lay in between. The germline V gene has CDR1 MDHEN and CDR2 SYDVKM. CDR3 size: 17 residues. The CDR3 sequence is CASNLPRTVYSNQPQHF. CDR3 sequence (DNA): TGTGCCAGCAACTTACCGCGGACAGTTTATAGCAATCAGCCCCAGCATTTT.

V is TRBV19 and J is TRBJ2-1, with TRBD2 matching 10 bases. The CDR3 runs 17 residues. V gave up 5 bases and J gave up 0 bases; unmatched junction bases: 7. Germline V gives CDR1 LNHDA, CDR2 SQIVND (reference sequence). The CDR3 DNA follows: TGTGCCAGTAGTTGGAAGCGGGGGGGGAGCTCCTACAATGAGCAGTTCTTC. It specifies CASSWKRGGSSYNEQFF.

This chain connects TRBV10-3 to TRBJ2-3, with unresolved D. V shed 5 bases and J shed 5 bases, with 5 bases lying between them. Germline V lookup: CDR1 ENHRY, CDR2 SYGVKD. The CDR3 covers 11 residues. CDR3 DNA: TGTGCCATCAGTATTAAAGATACGCAGTATTTT. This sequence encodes CAISIKDTQYF.